A selection of T cell receptor beta chains follows, all from one sample in a study of blood T cell repertoires in COVID-19. Assay used: immunoSEQ multiplex PCR; TCRdb lists only in-frame clones, some missing. The sample yields under 250,000 clones, approximately 86% seen once. The sequenced material came from peripheral blood. These receptors came from a woman in her seventies with active or convalescent COVID-19. Each CDR3 is given without its conserved first and last residue. The D gene is left open where the match is weak.

>12|TRBD1|TRBJ1-4|TRBV5-6
ASSSTGFNEKLF
>9|TRBD1|TRBJ1-1|TRBV27
ASGTGAEAF
>14|.|TRBJ2-2|TRBV7-3
ASSLKGAPDTGELF
>13|TRBD2|TRBJ2-5|TRBV19
ASSIGLAGRETQY
>13|TRBD2|TRBJ2-5|TRBV6-6
ASSYGSGGGETQY
>13|.|TRBJ1-3|TRBV6-1
ASSERVQGVYTIY
>12|TRBD1|TRBJ2-5|TRBV18
ASSPMTGQETQY
>13|TRBD2|TRBJ2-1|TRBV13
ASSLPSGLYNEQF
>12|TRBD1|TRBJ1-1|TRBV9
ASSVTTGGTEAF
>13|TRBD1|TRBJ2-5|TRBV5-4
ASSLPGQGLETQY
>16|TRBD1|TRBJ1-6|TRBV18
ASSPYTGQGSYNSPLH
>11|TRBD1|TRBJ1-4|TRBV7-9
ASRADREEKLF
>13|TRBD1|TRBJ2-2|TRBV19
ASSSGTVLFGELF
>12|TRBD1|TRBJ1-1|TRBV18
ASSPTGVNTEAF
>13|TRBD1|TRBJ1-3|TRBV5-1
ASSKQGADGNTIY
>17|.|TRBJ1-2|TRBV15
ATSGVRTPPGGSLYGYT
>10|.|TRBJ2-7|TRBV29-1
STLTGSYEQY
>13|TRBD1|TRBJ1-6|TRBV7-2
ASNKDRSYNSPLH
>13|TRBD1|TRBJ2-1|TRBV9
ASSQGQGAFNEQF
>14|TRBD1|TRBJ2-7|TRBV5-5
ASRLRQGWEGYEQY
>14|.|TRBJ1-5|TRBV5-6
ASSLGAPTSNQPQH
>12|.|TRBJ2-7|TRBV4-3
ASSLSRSSYEQY
>9|.|TRBJ2-7|TRBV5-1
ASSLVGPQY
>15|TRBD2|TRBJ2-3|TRBV7-3
ASSPRTSGGAADTQY
>14|.|TRBJ1-1|TRBV4-1
ASSLPLGGPNTEAF
>15|TRBD2|TRBJ2-3|TRBV5-1
ASSLDLRGGYTDTQY
>11|.|TRBJ1-5|TRBV19
ASVGGLGQPQH
>12|TRBD1|TRBJ2-7|TRBV18
ASSPRDRGYEQY
>12|TRBD1|TRBJ1-6|TRBV2
ASSARDRYSPLH
>15|TRBD1|TRBJ1-5|TRBV6-6
ASSQRLTGAPGQPQH
>13|.|TRBJ1-2|TRBV10-3
AISGPDSKLYGYT
>14|.|TRBJ1-6|TRBV15
ATSRDPTRGNSPLH